This TCR beta chain was sequenced during a study of CD8+ T cells in alopecia areata. RNA was isolated and reverse transcribed to cDNA, the sequencing template. Method: immunoSEQ multiplex PCR; TCRdb's copy keeps in-frame clones and lacks some. Of 200,000 to 250,000 clones listed, around three fifths are singletons. The treatment: oral pan-JAK inhibitor, 5-10 mg twice daily. The V and J ends lost 5 bases and 3 bases, in that order; junction bases with no gene match: 13. The CDR3 sequence is 16 residues long. The germline V gene encodes CDR1 GTSNPN and CDR2 SVGIG (reference sequence). The chain employs TRBV30 and TRBJ1-2; 9 nucleotides align to TRBD1. Material: CD4+ T cells sorted from blood, obtained at week 4, from a patient treated with tofacitinib. The receptor's source is a human donor with alopecia areata. The CDR3 region has the DNA TGTGCCTGGCACCGGGACAGGGTATATGCGGACTATGGCTACACCTTC. Its translation: CAWHRDRVYADYGYTF.